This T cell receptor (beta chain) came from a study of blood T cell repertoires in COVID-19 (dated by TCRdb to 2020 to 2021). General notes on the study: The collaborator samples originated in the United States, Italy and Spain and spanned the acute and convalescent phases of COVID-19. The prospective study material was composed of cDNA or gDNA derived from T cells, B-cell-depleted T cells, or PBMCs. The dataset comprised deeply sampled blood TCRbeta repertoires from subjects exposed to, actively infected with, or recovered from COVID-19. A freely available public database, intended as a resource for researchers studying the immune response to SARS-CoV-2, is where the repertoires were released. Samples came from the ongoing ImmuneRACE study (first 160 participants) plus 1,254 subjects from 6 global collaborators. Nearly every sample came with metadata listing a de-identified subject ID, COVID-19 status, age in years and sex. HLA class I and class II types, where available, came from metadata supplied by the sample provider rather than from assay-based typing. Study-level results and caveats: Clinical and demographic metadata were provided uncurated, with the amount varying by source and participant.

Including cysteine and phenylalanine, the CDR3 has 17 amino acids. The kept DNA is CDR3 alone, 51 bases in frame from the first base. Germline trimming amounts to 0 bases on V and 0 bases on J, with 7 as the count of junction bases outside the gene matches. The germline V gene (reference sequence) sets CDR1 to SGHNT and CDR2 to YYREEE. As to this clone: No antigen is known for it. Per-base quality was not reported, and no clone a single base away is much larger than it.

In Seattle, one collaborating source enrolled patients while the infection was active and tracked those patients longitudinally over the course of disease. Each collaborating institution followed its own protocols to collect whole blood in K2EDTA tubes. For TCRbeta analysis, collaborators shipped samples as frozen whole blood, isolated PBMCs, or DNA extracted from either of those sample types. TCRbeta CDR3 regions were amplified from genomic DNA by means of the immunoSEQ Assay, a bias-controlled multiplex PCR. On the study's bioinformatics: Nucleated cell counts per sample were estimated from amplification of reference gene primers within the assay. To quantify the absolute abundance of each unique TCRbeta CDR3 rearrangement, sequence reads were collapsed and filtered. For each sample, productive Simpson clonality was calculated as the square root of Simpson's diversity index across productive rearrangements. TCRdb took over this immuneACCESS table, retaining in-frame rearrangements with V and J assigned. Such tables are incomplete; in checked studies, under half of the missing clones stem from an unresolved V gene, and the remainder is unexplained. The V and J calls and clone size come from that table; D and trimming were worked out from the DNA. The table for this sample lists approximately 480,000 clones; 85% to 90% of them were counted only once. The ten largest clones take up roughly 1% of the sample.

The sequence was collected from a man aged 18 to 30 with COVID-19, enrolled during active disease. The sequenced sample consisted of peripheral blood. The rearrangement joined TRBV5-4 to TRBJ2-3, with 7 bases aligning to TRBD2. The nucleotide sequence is TGTGCCAGCAGCTTGGGTCGGACTAGGACAAGCACAGATACGCAGTATTTT. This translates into CASSLGRTRTSTDTQYF.